Below, 31 T cell receptor beta chains from the same sample are listed, as sequenced in a study of Tregs in tolerant kidney transplant recipients. TCRdb's copy holds only in-frame clones and misses some; the assay was immunoSEQ multiplex PCR. The repertoire holds about 77,000 clones, with 95% to 98% as singletons. The sequencing used CD4+ T cells from blood, collected before the transplant. The receptors shown here come from a human donor who received a combined kidney and bone marrow transplant.

The chain employs TRBV6-5 and TRBJ2-7; TRBD1 agrees at 9 bases. The CDR3 spans 15 residues. Trimming removed 6 bases from V and 3 bases from J; junction bases left unmatched: 9. CDR1 MNHEY and CDR2 SVGAGI come from the germline V gene. CDR3 bases: TGTGCCAGCAGAACCGGGACAGGGACATACTACGAGCAGTACTTC. The encoded protein is CASRTGTGTYYEQYF.

This chain uses TRBV7-9 with TRBJ2-2; 7 bases agree with TRBD1. CDR3 size: 15 residues. V lost 5 bases, J lost 6 bases, and 9 bases stayed unmatched. From germline, CDR1 is SEHNR and CDR2 FQNEAQ (reference sequence). The CDR3 loop reads CASSPRAQGAGELFF. DNA for the CDR3: TGTGCCAGCAGCCCGAGGGCGCAGGGGGCCGGGGAGCTGTTTTTT. The full variable domain, its missing parts supplied by reference TRBV7-9 and TRBJ2-2, is DTGVSQNPRHKITKRGQNVTFRCDPISEHNRLYWYRQTLGQGPEFLTYFQNEAQLEKSRLLSDRFSAERPKGSFSTLEIQRTEQGDSAMYLCASSPRAQGAGELFFGEGSRLTVL.

This clone showed up just once. The CDR3 loop is CASSRTGTLHNEQFF. The CDR3 DNA is TGCGCCAGCAGCCGCACAGGGACCCTACACAATGAGCAGTTCTTC. The chain recombines TRBV4-3 with TRBJ2-1; a weak D match, TRBD1 (6 bases). Trimming took off 4 bases at V and 5 bases at J, with 15 bases between the two ends. This CDR3 is 15 amino acids long. Germline V lookup: CDR1 LGHNA, CDR2 YSLEER.

The chain carries TRBV9 and TRBJ1-5; 11 bases line up with TRBD1. The germline V gene has CDR1 SGDLS and CDR2 YYNGEE. The V segment lost 3 bases and the J segment 9 bases; nucleotides outside the gene matches: 5. The CDR3 totals 14 residues. CDR3 amino acids: CASSEGQGGWPQHF. In nucleotides, the CDR3 is TGTGCCAGCAGCGAGGGACAGGGGGGATGGCCCCAGCATTTT.

The gene calls are TRBV6-4 and TRBJ2-3, with 8 bases lining up with TRBD2. Germline V lookup: CDR1 MRHNA, CDR2 SNTAGT. The CDR3 length is 15 residues. V lost 2 bases to trimming and J lost 5 bases; unmatched junction nucleotides: 6. CDR3 in DNA: TGTGCCAGCAGTGACGGGCGGGAGGATGTAGATACGCAGTATTTT. It specifies CASSDGREDVDTQYF.

This chain connects TRBV7-2 to TRBJ1-2, with no clear D. CDR1 is SGHTA and CDR2 is FQGNSA in the germline V gene. This CDR3 is built from 16 residues. V was cut by 1 base and J by 0 bases, with 12 bases left in between. CDR3 DNA: TGTGCCAGCAGCTTAGAGGGAGCCTTAACTAACTATGGCTACACCTTC. This encodes CASSLEGALTNYGYTF.

CDR3 sequence: CASSLAPGQGNEKLFF. CDR3 coding DNA: TGCGCCAGCAGCTTGGCTCCGGGACAGGGTAATGAAAAACTGTTTTTT. The J gene is TRBJ1-4, the V gene TRBV5-1; 9 positions agree with TRBD1. Germline lookup yields CDR1 SGHRS and CDR2 YFSETQ. The CDR3 sequence is 16 residues long. The J segment lost 4 bases and the V segment lost 0 bases, leaving 4 bases of the junction unmatched.

V and J are TRBV4-2 and TRBJ2-1; no clear D. Trimming removed 2 bases from V and 6 bases from J, with 11 bases in between. Per the germline V gene, CDR1 is LGHNA and CDR2 is YNFKEQ. The CDR3 length is 14 residues. The CDR3 nucleotides read TGTGCCAGCAGCCAACAAGATCGGAGCAATGAGCAGTTCTTC. Encoded protein: CASSQQDRSNEQFF.

In this sample, this clone turned up once. This chain joins TRBV7-2 and TRBJ2-5, with TRBD2 matching over 14 bases. The trim removed 1 base at V and 5 bases at J, leaving 3 bases unmatched. The CDR3 has 16 residues. Germline V gene sequence: CDR1 SGHTA, CDR2 FQGNSA. The CDR3 is CASSLGLAGGRETQYF. CDR3 coding DNA: TGTGCCAGCAGCTTAGGACTAGCGGGGGGGCGCGAGACCCAGTACTTC.

The rearrangement uses TRBV5-1 and TRBJ1-4, with a tentative D call TRBD1 (6 bases). CDR1 SGHRS and CDR2 YFSETQ come from the germline V gene. This CDR3 comprises 15 residues. Trimming shortened V by 4 bases and J by 4 bases, and 14 bases separated the two germline ends. The CDR3 protein is CASSQYRASNEKLFF. Here the CDR3 DNA reads TGCGCCAGCAGCCAATACAGGGCGAGTAATGAAAAACTGTTTTTT.

The rearrangement uses TRBV2 and TRBJ1-1, with TRBD1 matching 8 bases. The CDR3 has 14 residues. Germline CDR1 and CDR2: SNHLY and FYNNEI. V lost 6 bases to trimming and J lost 4 bases; unmatched junction nucleotides: 7. The CDR3 spells CASREDRVSTEAFF. The CDR3 DNA is TGTGCCAGCAGGGAGGACAGGGTATCCACTGAAGCTTTCTTT.

The chain carries TRBV5-1 and TRBJ2-7; D not certain. Germline V gene data show CDR1 as SGHRS and CDR2 as YFSETQ. This CDR3 is 14 amino acids long. V lost 0 bases to trimming and J lost 6 bases, with 13 bases between them. The chain's CDR3 is CASSLGPVVSEQYF. CDR3 nucleotides: TGCGCCAGCAGCTTGGGGCCCGTGGTTTCCGAGCAGTACTTC.

This rearrangement joins TRBV4-1 to TRBJ2-7, with D possibly being TRBD1 (6 bases). Germline V gene lookup returns CDR1 MGHRA and CDR2 YSYEKL. V was trimmed by 0 bases and J by 1 base, leaving 19 bases between them. The CDR3 extends over 18 amino acids. The CDR3, as DNA: TGCGCCAGCAGCCAAGACCCCCCCGCGAGGGGACAATCCTACGAGCAGTACTTC. Translated, it gives CASSQDPPARGQSYEQYF.

V is TRBV23-1 and J is TRBJ1-5; tentatively, D is TRBD1 (6 bases). TRBV23-1 is known as an ORF, though its function is uncertain. The CDR3 covers 16 residues. Trimming cost V 4 bases and J 4 bases, with 17 bases left between them. The CDR3 sequence: CASSPDSGAQNQPQHF. The CDR3 region has the DNA TGCGCCAGCAGTCCTGACTCAGGGGCACAGAATCAGCCCCAGCATTTT.

The V and J genes are TRBV15 and TRBJ2-5; tentative D call: TRBD2 (7 bases). Germline assignment: CDR1 LNHNV and CDR2 YYDKDF (reference sequence). The CDR3 has 15 residues. Trimming took 2 bases from V and 5 from J, leaving 15 bases between them. The CDR3 region has the DNA TGTGCCACCAGCAGACGGGCAGGGGAGGGGGAGACCCAGTACTTC. Its translation is CATSRRAGEGETQYF.

This sequence joins TRBV5-3 and TRBJ1-5, with D unresolved. TRBV5-3 is an ORF, with its function uncertain. The CDR3 sequence is 14 residues long. V lost 2 bases and J 2 bases, leaving 8 bases between the germline ends. The CDR3 loop is CARSLKSCNQPQHF. DNA of the CDR3: TGTGCCAGAAGCTTAAAGAGTTGCAATCAGCCCCAGCATTTT.

The genes are TRBV5-1 and TRBJ1-2; 9 nucleotides agree with TRBD1. Germline CDR1 reads SGHRS; CDR2 reads YFSETQ. This CDR3 has 17 amino acids. The V segment lost 3 bases and the J segment 7 bases; nucleotides outside the gene matches: 16. The CDR3, as DNA: TGCGCCAGCAGCTCAGCACCGGGACAGGGTTTAGTAAGTGGCTACACCTTC. Its protein is CASSSAPGQGLVSGYTF.

This clone was seen more than once but under ten times. DNA for the CDR3: TGCGCCAGCAGCCCTGATCCTAGCTCCTACAATGAGCAGTTCTTC. Its protein is CASSPDPSSYNEQFF. This chain uses TRBV5-1 with TRBJ2-1, with D unresolved. Trimming cost V 4 bases and J 0 bases, with 11 bases left between them. This CDR3 comprises 15 residues. From germline, CDR1 is SGHRS and CDR2 YFSETQ.

V gene TRBV11-3 combines with J gene TRBJ2-7, with D unclear. CDR3 length equals 12 residues. V shed 2 bases and J shed 5 bases, with 7 bases lying between them. Per germline, CDR1 SGHNT and CDR2 YENEEA. The CDR3 reads CASSLPLHEQYF. DNA for the CDR3: TGTGCCAGCAGCTTACCCCTCCACGAGCAGTACTTC.

This clone was counted once. The rearrangement joins TRBV9 to TRBJ2-3; 9 bases map to TRBD2. The CDR3 extends over 14 amino acids. Germline CDR1 SGDLS, CDR2 YYNGEE. V lost 4 bases to trimming and J lost 6 bases; unmatched junction nucleotides: 6. CDR3 coding DNA: TGTGCCAGCAGCCAAGCGGGGGGTAAGGATACGCAGTATTTT. Encoded protein: CASSQAGGKDTQYF.

This chain connects TRBV5-4 to TRBJ2-1, with 12 bases identical to TRBD2. After removal of 0 bases from V and 6 bases from J, the junction contained 4 bases not matched to a gene. Per germline, CDR1 SGHNT and CDR2 YYREEE (reference sequence). The CDR3 covers 16 residues. The CDR3 loop is CASSLVPSGRVNEQFF. CDR3 bases: TGTGCCAGCAGCTTGGTTCCTAGCGGGAGGGTCAATGAGCAGTTCTTC.

This chain links TRBV27 with TRBJ2-7, with a weak D call TRBD2 (5 bases). Trimming took off 5 bases at V and 1 base at J, with 15 bases between the two ends. The CDR3 loop spans 15 amino acids. In germline, CDR1 is MNHEY, CDR2 SMNVEV (reference sequence). The CDR3 here is CASSPPRAPSYEQYF. The CDR3 nucleotides read TGTGCCAGCAGTCCACCGCGGGCCCCGTCCTACGAGCAGTACTTC.

The chain is built from TRBV7-9 and TRBJ2-3, with TRBD2 as a possible D gene (6 bases). Trimming cost V 2 bases and J 0 bases, with 12 bases left between them. Looked up from germline, CDR1 is SEHNR and CDR2 is FQNEAQ (reference sequence). The CDR3 runs 16 residues. CDR3 loop: CASSLRFGTSTDTQYF. CDR3 DNA sequence: TGTGCCAGCAGCTTACGATTCGGGACTAGCACAGATACGCAGTATTTT.

This sequence joins TRBV5-4 and TRBJ2-3, with 15 nucleotides matching TRBD2. V shed 7 bases, J shed 5 bases, and the junction held 14 bases outside the gene matches. Germline V gene lookup returns CDR1 SGHNT and CDR2 YYREEE (reference sequence). The CDR3 has 18 residues. CDR3 in amino acids: CASGAYGLAGGPKDTQYF. The CDR3 coding sequence is TGTGCCAGCGGTGCTTACGGACTAGCGGGGGGGCCGAAAGATACGCAGTATTTT.

The V gene is TRBV6-5, the J gene TRBJ1-2; D gene unclear. V lost 5 bases to trimming and J lost 2 bases, with 9 bases between them. CDR1 is MNHEY, CDR2 SVGAGI, per germline. This CDR3 is 13 amino acids long. CDR3 in amino acids: CASSPTPNYGYTF. DNA for the CDR3: TGTGCCAGCAGTCCGACACCGAACTATGGCTACACCTTC.

V and J are TRBV7-8 and TRBJ2-1, with 10 positions matching TRBD2. Germline-derived CDR1 and CDR2 are SGHVS and FQNEAQ. The CDR3 runs to 15 residues. V lost 6 bases to trimming and J lost 3 bases; unmatched junction nucleotides: 5. The CDR3 DNA sequence: TGTGCCAGCAGAGATAGCGGGAGGCTCTACAATGAGCAGTTCTTC. Translating it yields CASRDSGRLYNEQFF.

Concerning this clone: In the same sample, other DNA sequences code for this CDR3. V is TRBV10-3 and J is TRBJ2-7, with 9 positions matching TRBD1. Germline CDR1 is ENHRY and CDR2 is SYGVKD. The CDR3 has 14 amino acids. The V gene end was trimmed by 6 bases and the J gene end by 3 bases; junction bases not matched to a gene: 6. CDR3 DNA: TGTGCCATCAGCCCGGGACAGGGAAGCTACGAGCAGTACTTC. It is translated as CAISPGQGSYEQYF.

The gene calls are TRBV5-5 and TRBJ1-5; TRBD1 aligns across 7 bases. Germline CDR1 reads SGHKS; CDR2 reads YYEKEE (reference sequence). The length of the CDR3 is 16 residues. V gave up 1 base and J gave up 3 bases; unmatched junction bases: 7. CDR3 coding DNA: TGTGCCAGCAGCTTGTATTCACAGGGGAACAATCAGCCCCAGCATTTT. This encodes CASSLYSQGNNQPQHF.

The chain recombines TRBV11-3 with TRBJ2-5; 9 bases are shared with TRBD1. Germline V CDR1 and CDR2: SGHNT, YENEEA. The CDR3 totals 15 residues. V shed 5 bases and J 5 bases; nucleotides not matched to a gene: 9. The DNA for the CDR3 is TGTGCCAGCAGCAGAACAGGGGGCGCATTCGAGACCCAGTACTTC. Its protein is CASSRTGGAFETQYF.

This chain joins TRBV7-5 and TRBJ1-2; the D call TRBD1 from the table was never checked on the DNA. TRBV7-5 corresponds to a pseudogene. This CDR3 comprises 14 residues. CDR3 bases: TGTGTCAGAAGCCAACACCGGGACAGTGAGGGCTACACCTTC. This translates into CVRSQHRDSEGYTF.

V usage is TRBV6-4 and J usage is TRBJ1-6; 10 nucleotides agree with TRBD1. Germline values: CDR1 MRHNA, CDR2 SNTAGT. The CDR3 spans 16 residues. J lost 7 bases, V lost 6 bases, and 9 bases had no gene match. The chain's CDR3 is CASRMTGTGVNSPLHF. The CDR3, as DNA: TGTGCCAGCAGGATGACCGGGACAGGGGTAAATTCACCCCTCCACTTT.